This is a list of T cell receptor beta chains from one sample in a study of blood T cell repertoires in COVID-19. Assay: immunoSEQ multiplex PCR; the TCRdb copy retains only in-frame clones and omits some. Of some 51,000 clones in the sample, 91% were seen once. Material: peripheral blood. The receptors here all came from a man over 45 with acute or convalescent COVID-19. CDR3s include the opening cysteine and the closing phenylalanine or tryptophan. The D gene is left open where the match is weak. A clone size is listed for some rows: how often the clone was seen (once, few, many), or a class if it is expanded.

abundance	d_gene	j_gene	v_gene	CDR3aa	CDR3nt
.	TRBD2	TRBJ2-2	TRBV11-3	CASSNSGGETGELFF	TGTGCCAGCAGTAACAGCGGGGGGGAGACCGGGGAGCTGTTTTTT
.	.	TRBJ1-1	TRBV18	CASSPPPGNTEAFF	TGTGCCAGCTCACCACCTCCCGGGAACACTGAAGCTTTCTTT
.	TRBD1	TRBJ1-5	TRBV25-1	CASSETGKGDQPQHF	TGTGCCAGCAGTGAGACAGGGAAGGGTGATCAGCCCCAGCATTTT
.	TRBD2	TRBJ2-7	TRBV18	CASSLSGTNEQYF	TGTGCCAGCTCACTTTCCGGGACTAATGAGCAGTACTTC
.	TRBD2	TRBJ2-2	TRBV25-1	CASSDAGVGTGELFF	TGTGCCAGCAGTGATGCGGGGGTAGGCACCGGGGAGCTGTTTTTT
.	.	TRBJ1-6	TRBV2	CASSESAGLYNSPLHF	TGTGCCAGCAGTGAATCGGCAGGCCTCTATAATTCACCCCTCCACTTT
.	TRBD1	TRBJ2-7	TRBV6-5	CASTDRGISYEQYF	TGTGCCAGCACAGACAGGGGAATCTCCTACGAGCAGTACTTC
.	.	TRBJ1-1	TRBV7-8	CASSLIQEEAFF	TGTGCCAGCAGCTTAATCCAGGAAGAAGCTTTCTTT
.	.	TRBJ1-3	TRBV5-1	CASSLSASNTIYF	TGCGCCAGCAGTCTGTCCGCGAGCAACACCATATATTTT
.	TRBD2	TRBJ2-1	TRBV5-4	CASSKTSGRTNEQFF	TGTGCCAGCAGCAAGACTAGCGGGCGGACCAATGAGCAGTTCTTC
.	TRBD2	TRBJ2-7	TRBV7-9	CASSFGLAGASYEQYF	TGTGCCAGCAGCTTCGGACTAGCGGGGGCCTCCTACGAGCAGTACTTC
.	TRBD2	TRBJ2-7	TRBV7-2	CASSFGTSYSYEQYF	TGTGCCAGCAGCTTCGGGACTAGCTACTCCTACGAGCAGTACTTC
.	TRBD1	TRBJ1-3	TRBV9	CASSRQGTSGNTIYF	TGTGCCAGCAGCAGACAGGGGACCTCTGGAAACACCATATATTTT
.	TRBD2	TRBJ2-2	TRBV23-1	CASTSGWRGANTGELFF	TGCGCCAGCACCTCCGGGTGGCGGGGGGCTAACACCGGGGAGCTGTTTTTT
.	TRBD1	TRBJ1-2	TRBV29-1	CSVAGQGSGYTF	TGCAGCGTTGCGGGACAGGGGAGCGGCTACACCTTC
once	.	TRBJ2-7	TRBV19	CASSIGQASYEQYF	TGTGCCAGTAGTATCGGTCAGGCCTCCTACGAGCAGTACTTC